This T cell receptor beta chain was recovered during a study of T cell responses to AZD1222 COVID-19 vaccine. Study-level background: Pooling was applied to second doses at about 4 or about 12 weeks. Study-wide results and limits: All repertoire sampling was performed exclusively after the peak T cell response.

Clones were read by immunoSEQ multiplex PCR, and TCRdb kept only the in-frame ones, dropping some. The data contain approximately 80,000 clones, more than 80% of them seen just once; the ten biggest clones take up approximately 5.7%. Germline lookup yields CDR1 MGHRA and CDR2 YSYEKL. The CDR3 covers 16 residues. V was clipped by 4 bases and J by 0 bases, with 15 bases between them. In the case of this clone: Antigen: not known.

The source is an adult in good health. V gene TRBV4-1 combines with J gene TRBJ1-2; no definite D call. Sequenced here: peripheral blood, sampled on day 0 of AZD1222 vaccination. The CDR3 sequence is CASSPKFPTSNYGYTF. CDR3 nucleotide sequence: TGCGCCAGCAGCCCCAAATTCCCGACATCTAACTATGGCTACACCTTC.